Listed below are T cell receptor beta chains from one sample, sequenced in a study of T cells expressing NK-cell markers. For each CDR3 protein, TCRdb gives one entry from its re-call of the 5' RACE reads, without DNA. The listing contains 440,000 or so distinct CDR3 sequences. Sequencing was done on a sample of blood T cells: a sorted CD56 or NKG2C T cell subset, CD4+ or CD8+ T cells, or bulk PBMC T cells (not recorded which). These TCRs come from a woman between 18 and 70 years old in good health. Both conserved end residues are part of each CDR3.

j_call v_call cdr3_aa
TRBJ2-1 TRBV5-1 CASSLVAEAYNEQFF
TRBJ1-6 TRBV5-6 CASSEGVYGVSNSPLHF
TRBJ2-1 TRBV11-2 CASNVAAGAYNEQFF
TRBJ2-7 TRBV29-1 CSASARAGYEQYF
TRBJ2-3 TRBV19 CASSILLNPKRDTQYF
TRBJ2-2 TRBV4-3 CASSQPSGANTGELFF
TRBJ2-3 TRBV20-1 CSASGAAGADTQYF
TRBJ2-1 TRBV7-2 CASSLARGTSGSYNEQFF
TRBJ2-1 TRBV7-6 CASSPIAGYYNEQFF
TRBJ1-5 TRBV19 CASRRDGNRILPQHF
TRBJ2-1 TRBV29-1 CSVGQSSYNEQFF
TRBJ2-5 TRBV28 CASSLLGLAGPQETQYF
TRBJ2-7 TRBV29-1 CSVATGGYEQYF
TRBJ2-5 TRBV7-8 CASTPDFETQYF
TRBJ2-7 TRBV20-1 CSATPGQTLSYEQYF
TRBJ1-1 TRBV3-1 CASSQTTGSVKAFF
TRBJ1-5 TRBV6-5 CASSLTAGTTRAQHF